Many counts were recorded for the clone carrying this T cell receptor (beta chain). TCR beta CDR3 regions were amplified from RNA transcripts. During a first-round RT-PCR of the TCR CDR3, the HTBI primer set was used. TCRdb redid the calling of the multiplex PCR reads with MiXCR, one entry per CDR3 protein. The sample has roughly 570,000 distinct CDR3 sequences; 40% to 55% are singletons. This sample is part of a study of T cells in Graves' hyperthyroidism and ophthalmopathy. This CDR3 spans 14 amino acids. With 3 bases removed from V and 5 bases from J, the gap between germline ends came to 10 bases. In germline, CDR1 is SSHAT, CDR2 FNYEAQ (reference sequence).

Sequenced sample: peripheral blood or thyroid tissue (not recorded which). The source of this sequence is a woman under 30 with Graves' hyperthyroidism. This chain links TRBV7-7 with TRBJ2-2; tentative D call: TRBD2 (5 bases). CDR3 in amino acids: CASSFNRDTGELFF. The CDR3 coding sequence is TGTGCCAGCAGCTTCAATCGGGATACCGGGGAGCTGTTTTTT.